Listed below are T cell receptor beta chains from one sample, sequenced in a study of blood T cell repertoires in COVID-19. Sequencing used immunoSEQ multiplex PCR; TCRdb keeps in-frame clones, though not all of them. Among roughly 150,000 clones, approximately 90% were seen once, and the ten largest hold roughly 2%. The specimen was peripheral blood. The source of these receptors is a man aged 45-65 years who had recovered from COVID-19. The CDR3 runs from the conserved cysteine through the conserved F or W. D genes are given only for firm matches. Rows may omit the clone size; those that give it use once, few, many or a size class.

CDR3 DNA | CDR3 protein | V gene | D gene | clone size | J gene
TGTGCCAGCAGATGGGGAAGAGGCGGGAGCACAGATACGCAGTATTTT | CASRWGRGGSTDTQYF | TRBV7-9 | - | - | TRBJ2-3
TGTGCCAGCAGCGCACAGAACACTGAAGCTTTCTTT | CASSAQNTEAFF | TRBV9 | - | - | TRBJ1-1
TGCGCCAGCAGCTTGGCGGGACAGGGAGACGGCACCGGGGAGCTGTTTTTT | CASSLAGQGDGTGELFF | TRBV5-1 | TRBD1 | - | TRBJ2-2
TGTGCCAACCGGGACAGGATATATCAGCCCCAGCATTTT | CANRDRIYQPQHF | TRBV18 | TRBD1 | - | TRBJ1-5
TGTGCCAGCAGGACACTCTTTAACTATGGCTACACCTTC | CASRTLFNYGYTF | TRBV6-1 | - | - | TRBJ1-2
TGTGCCAGCTCACCACCATCCGGGAGGGCCCCAGATACGCAGTATTTT | CASSPPSGRAPDTQYF | TRBV18 | TRBD2 | - | TRBJ2-3
TGCGCCAGCAGCTCAACTAGCGGGACCACTTACATTCAGTACTTC | CASSSTSGTTYIQYF | TRBV5-1 | TRBD2 | - | TRBJ2-4
TGTGCCAGCAGCGTAGCTTTGGACTTAGCTCAAGAGACCCAGTACTTC | CASSVALDLAQETQYF | TRBV9 | - | - | TRBJ2-5
TGTGCCAGCAGTTTGAGTCGCGGGACTGAAGCTTTCTTT | CASSLSRGTEAFF | TRBV27 | - | - | TRBJ1-1
TGTGCCAGTAGTATTTCGGGAGTGAACACTGAAGCTTTCTTT | CASSISGVNTEAFF | TRBV19 | - | - | TRBJ1-1
TGTGCCTGGTCCGTACCTCGGGACAGAGGGGTTCGAGGCTACACCTTC | CAWSVPRDRGVRGYTF | TRBV30 | TRBD1 | - | TRBJ1-2
TGTGCCAGCAGCCAGCCCATCACAGGGATGGAGACCCAGTACTTC | CASSQPITGMETQYF | TRBV3-1/TRBV3-2 | - | - | TRBJ2-5
TGTGCCATCAGTCCCGCTTCGCGAACTAACACTGAAGCTTTCTTT | CAISPASRTNTEAFF | TRBV10-3 | - | few | TRBJ1-1
TGTGCCGCCGGGCGGGACTACACAGATACGCAGTATTTT | CAAGRDYTDTQYF | TRBV12-3/TRBV12-4 | TRBD2 | - | TRBJ2-3
TGTGCCAGCAGTGAGTGGCCCGGGAAGGGGGACTTC | CASSEWPGKGDF | TRBV6-1 | - | - | TRBJ2-5
TGTGCCAGCAGCCCCCAAGCGGGAGGTCGGCACGAGCAGTACTTC | CASSPQAGGRHEQYF | TRBV7-3 | TRBD2 | few | TRBJ2-7
TGTGCCATCACTGCGGACAGGGGGAACACTGAAGCTTTCTTT | CAITADRGNTEAFF | TRBV10-3 | TRBD1 | - | TRBJ1-1
TGTGCCAGCAGGAAGACAGGCACCTACGAGCAGTACTTC | CASRKTGTYEQYF | TRBV27 | - | - | TRBJ2-7
TGCAGCGTTGGGTCAGCGACTAGCGGATACTCTAGCACAGATACGCAGTATTTT | CSVGSATSGYSSTDTQYF | TRBV29-1 | TRBD2 | - | TRBJ2-3
TGCAGCGTTGCTCTTGTTCCAGCGGGAAACACCGGGGAGCTGTTTTTT | CSVALVPAGNTGELFF | TRBV29-1 | TRBD2 | - | TRBJ2-2
TGCGCCAGCAGCCAATCCCTAGCGGGGGGGTTCTACGAGCAGTACTTC | CASSQSLAGGFYEQYF | TRBV4-3 | TRBD2 | once | TRBJ2-7
TGTGCCAGCAGATTACAGGGGGCCTGGGACACAGATACGCAGTATTTT | CASRLQGAWDTDTQYF | TRBV7-2 | TRBD1 | once | TRBJ2-3
TGCGCCAGCAGCTTATCAACGACAGGGGGCCGTCCTCGGGAGTACTTC | CASSLSTTGGRPREYF | TRBV5-1 | TRBD1 | - | TRBJ2-7
TGTGCCAGCAGAACCGGGGGTGAAACGCAGTATTTT | CASRTGGETQYF | TRBV2 | - | - | TRBJ2-3
TGTGCCAGCAGCAAAACCGGGACAATCTCTGGAAACACCATATATTTT | CASSKTGTISGNTIYF | TRBV21-1 | - | once | TRBJ1-3
TGCGCCAGCAGCTGGGACAGCTCCTACGAGCAGTACTTC | CASSWDSSYEQYF | TRBV5-1 | TRBD1 | - | TRBJ2-7
TGCGCCAGCTCTAGACAGTCCCAGGAGACCCAGTACTTC | CASSRQSQETQYF | TRBV10-2 | - | few | TRBJ2-5